The TCR beta chain under discussion was sequenced for a study of beta chain features in type 1 diabetes. Points from the study as a whole: In every one of the four CD4+ subsets, TCRB CDR3s were moderately but significantly shorter in Type 1 diabetes patients.

One heparinised draw, averaging roughly 0.12 L, was taken per donor. This clone has only a few counts. The antigen is not known. TCRB transcripts that were expressed got sequenced, as all of the isolated RNA had been reverse transcribed. Generated by immunoSEQ multiplex PCR, the TCRdb table keeps only in-frame clones and is missing some. The repertoire includes some 160,000 clones, roughly 9% of them detected once, and about 0.75% sits in the top ten. Trimming cost V 6 bases and J 2 bases; bases outside gene matches: 10. There are 15 residues in the CDR3. Germline values: CDR1 ENHRY, CDR2 SYGVKD. This chain links TRBV10-3 with TRBJ2-7; 7 bases map to TRBD1. The sequenced sample consisted of central memory CD4+ T cells from blood. This sequence was found in a woman under 40 with type 1 diabetes. The CDR3 sequence: CAIRPRQGETYEQYF. The CDR3 DNA follows: TGTGCCATCAGGCCCAGACAGGGTGAGACCTACGAGCAGTACTTC.